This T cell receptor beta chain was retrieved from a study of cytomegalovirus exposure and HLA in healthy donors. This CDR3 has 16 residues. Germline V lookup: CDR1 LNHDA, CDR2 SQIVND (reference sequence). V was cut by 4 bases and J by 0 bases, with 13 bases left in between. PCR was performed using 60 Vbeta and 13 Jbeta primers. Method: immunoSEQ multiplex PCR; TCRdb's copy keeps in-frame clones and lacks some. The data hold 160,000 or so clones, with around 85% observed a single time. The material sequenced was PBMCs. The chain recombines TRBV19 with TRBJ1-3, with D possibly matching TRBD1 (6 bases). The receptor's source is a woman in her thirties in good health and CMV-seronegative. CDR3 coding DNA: TGTGCCAGTAGTACCCTGACAGGCATCTCTGGAAACACCATATATTTT. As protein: CASSTLTGISGNTIYF.